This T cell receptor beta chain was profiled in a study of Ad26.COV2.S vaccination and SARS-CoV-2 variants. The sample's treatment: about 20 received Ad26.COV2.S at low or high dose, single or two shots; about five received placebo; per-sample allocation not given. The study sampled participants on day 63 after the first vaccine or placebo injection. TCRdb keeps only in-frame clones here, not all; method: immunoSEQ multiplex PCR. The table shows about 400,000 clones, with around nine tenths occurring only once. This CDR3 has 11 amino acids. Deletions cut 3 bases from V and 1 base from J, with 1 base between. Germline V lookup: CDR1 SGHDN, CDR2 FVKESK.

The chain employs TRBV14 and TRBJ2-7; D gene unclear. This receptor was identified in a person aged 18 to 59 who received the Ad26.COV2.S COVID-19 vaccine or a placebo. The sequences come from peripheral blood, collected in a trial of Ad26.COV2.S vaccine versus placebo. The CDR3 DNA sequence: TGTGCCAGCAGCCATTCCTACGAGCAGTACTTC. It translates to CASSHSYEQYF.